The 32 T cell receptor beta chains presented below share a single source sample, sequenced in a study of blood T cell repertoires in COVID-19. Produced via immunoSEQ multiplex PCR; TCRdb's table is partial and in-frame only. The sample holds a few hundred thousand clones; 89% are singletons and the top ten take roughly 1.8%. Sequences were obtained from PBMCs or T cells enriched from blood (not recorded which). These receptors all stem from a woman aged 60-70 years who had recovered from COVID-19.

This chain connects TRBV11-2 to TRBJ2-5; 7 bases match TRBD1. V shed 0 bases and J 2 bases; nucleotides not matched to a gene: 0. The CDR3 runs to 14 residues. Germline values: CDR1 SGHAT, CDR2 FQNNGV. The CDR3 is CASSLDRGQETQYF. The CDR3 DNA is TGTGCCAGCAGCTTAGACAGGGGGCAAGAGACCCAGTACTTC.

J is TRBJ1-5 and V is TRBV6-1, with TRBD1 matching 9 bases. The CDR3 totals 15 residues. Germline V gives CDR1 MNHNS, CDR2 SASEGT. Trimming cost V 3 bases and J 5 bases; bases outside gene matches: 5. The CDR3 loop reads CASSDRGQGYQPQHF. The CDR3 DNA is TGTGCCAGCAGTGACCGGGGACAGGGCTATCAGCCCCAGCATTTT.

The chain recombines TRBV6-5 with TRBJ2-7; TRBD2 agrees at 10 bases. This CDR3 has 14 amino acids. With V trimmed by 8 bases and J by 2 bases, 6 bases remained unmatched. The germline V gene has CDR1 MNHEY and CDR2 SVGAGI. In nucleotides, the CDR3 is TGTGCCAGCCACCCCAGCGGGAGGGCCTACGAGCAGTACTTC. Residues: CASHPSGRAYEQYF.

The chain joins TRBV7-3 to TRBJ2-2; 10 positions agree with TRBD1. The CDR3 length is 15 residues. Trimming cost V 4 bases and J 6 bases; bases outside gene matches: 5. Germline CDR1 SGHTA, CDR2 FQGTGA. The CDR3 loop is CASSWPGQGSGELFF. The CDR3 coding sequence is TGTGCCAGCAGCTGGCCGGGACAGGGGTCCGGGGAGCTGTTTTTT.

The chain has TRBV4-1 and TRBJ1-5; D is unclear. With 1 base removed from V and 0 bases from J, the gap between germline ends came to 7 bases. In germline, CDR1 is MGHRA, CDR2 YSYEKL. The CDR3 runs to 15 residues. In DNA form, the CDR3 reads TGCGCCAGCAGCCAAGCAGAAAATAGCAATCAGCCCCAGCATTTT. Translation: CASSQAENSNQPQHF.

This clone appeared a single time. V is TRBV11-1 and J is TRBJ1-5, with TRBD1 matching 9 bases. With V trimmed by 3 bases and J by 7 bases, 1 base remained unmatched. CDR1 SGHAT and CDR2 FQDESV come from the germline V gene (reference sequence). CDR3 length: 13 residues. In DNA, the CDR3 is TGTGCCAGCAGCTTGGACAGGGGCCAGCCCCAGCATTTT. It yields the protein CASSLDRGQPQHF.

The CDR3 reads CASSQGVRSPEAFF. CDR3 DNA sequence: TGTGCCAGCAGCCAAGGAGTACGGTCCCCTGAAGCTTTCTTT. The chain is built from TRBV3-1 (or the pseudogene TRBV3-2) and TRBJ1-1; D uncertain. Looked up from germline, CDR1 is LGHDT and CDR2 is YNNKEL (reference sequence). The V end lost 1 base, the J end lost 6 bases, and 12 bases lay between the germline ends. The CDR3 has 14 residues.

The gene calls are TRBV28 and TRBJ2-2, with D possibly TRBD2 on 6 matching bases. Deletions cut 6 bases from V and 8 bases from J, with 10 bases between. Germline CDR1 reads MDHEN; CDR2 reads SYDVKM. The CDR3 covers 12 residues. The CDR3 nucleotides read TGTGCCAGCAGCAGGGCGGGGGGGGAGCTGTTTTTT. As protein: CASSRAGGELFF.

This clone was recorded only once. This chain joins TRBV3-1 (or the pseudogene TRBV3-2) and TRBJ2-1; maybe TRBD1 (6 bases). The germline CDR1 and CDR2 sequences are LGHDT and YNNKEL (reference sequence). CDR3 length equals 14 residues. V gave up 5 bases and J gave up 4 bases, with 12 bases separating them. The CDR3 spells CASSLRQGYNEQFF. The CDR3 DNA is TGTGCCAGCAGCTTAAGGCAGGGGTACAATGAGCAGTTCTTC.

This chain uses TRBV9 with TRBJ2-2, with TRBD1 identical over 9 bases. J was trimmed by 1 base and V by 4 bases; bases with no gene match: 5. Germline CDR1 reads SGDLS; CDR2 reads YYNGEE. The CDR3 is 16 residues long. The CDR3 here is CASSRPGQGNTGELFF. The CDR3 nucleotides read TGTGCCAGCAGCAGACCGGGACAGGGGAACACCGGGGAGCTGTTTTTT. Using reference TRBV9 and TRBJ2-2 for the parts outside the CDR3, the full variable domain is DSGVTQTPKHLITATGQRVTLRCSPRSGDLSVYWYQQSLDQGLQFLIQYYNGEERAKGNILERFSAQQFPDLHSELNLSSLELGDSALYFCASSRPGQGNTGELFFGEGSRLTVL.

In its sample, this clone was seen once. The chain couples TRBV12-3 or TRBV12-4 to TRBJ1-5; D unresolved. The CDR3 is 13 amino acids. The V and J ends lost 1 base and 5 bases respectively, with 6 bases between them. The CDR3 loop reads CASSLGEHQPQHF. The CDR3 region has the DNA TGTGCCAGCAGTTTAGGAGAGCATCAGCCCCAGCATTTT.

This clone occurred once. The chain has TRBV3-1 (or the pseudogene TRBV3-2) and TRBJ1-6; D unclear. With 4 bases removed from V and 12 bases from J, the gap between germline ends came to 10 bases. Germline assignment: CDR1 LGHDT and CDR2 YNNKEL (reference sequence). The CDR3 is 12 amino acids. The CDR3 DNA reads as TGTGCCAGCAGCCTTAACTTTTTACCCCTCCACTTT. Amino acids: CASSLNFLPLHF.

The rearrangement joins TRBV7-9 to TRBJ2-1; a possible D gene is TRBD1 (6 bases). The ends were cut back, 5 bases at V and 1 base at J, with 15 bases in the middle. The germline CDR1 and CDR2 sequences are SEHNR and FQNEAQ (reference sequence). This CDR3 spans 16 amino acids. CDR3 protein: CASSHPGTHSYNEQFF. The CDR3 nucleotides are TGTGCCAGCAGCCATCCCGGGACACATTCCTACAATGAGCAGTTCTTC.

This sequence joins TRBV9 and TRBJ1-2; D gene ambiguous. The V end was cut by 3 bases, the J end by 3 bases, with 12 bases between. This CDR3 contains 14 residues. The germline gives CDR1 SGDLS, CDR2 YYNGEE. The CDR3 spells CASSARSVDYGYTF. In DNA form, the CDR3 reads TGTGCCAGCAGCGCTAGGTCTGTGGACTATGGCTACACCTTC.

This chain uses TRBV6-4 with TRBJ1-1; D is uncertain. The CDR3 contains 13 residues. Germline V gene sequence: CDR1 MRHNA, CDR2 SNTAGT. Trimming removed 2 bases at V and 0 bases at J, with 4 bases between. DNA for the CDR3: TGTGCCAGCAGTGACGGCCTGAACACTGAAGCTTTCTTT. Translated, it gives CASSDGLNTEAFF.

The CDR3 DNA reads as TGTGCCAGCAGCTTTCAGGGTAAAGAGACCCAGTACTTC. It encodes CASSFQGKETQYF. The V gene is TRBV7-8, the J gene TRBJ2-5, with a tentative D call TRBD1 (5 bases). Per germline, CDR1 SGHVS and CDR2 FQNEAQ. Trimming took off 3 bases at V and 3 bases at J, with 8 bases between the two ends. This CDR3 region has 13 residues.

This sequence joins TRBV7-2 and TRBJ2-3, with D possibly matching TRBD2 (5 bases). CDR1 is SGHTA and CDR2 is FQGNSA in the germline V gene. The V gene lost 0 bases and the J gene lost 1 base, with 11 bases spanning the gap. There are 16 residues in the CDR3. The CDR3 DNA follows: TGTGCCAGCAGCTTAGCGTTAGACTACCGCACAGATACGCAGTATTTT. Translated: CASSLALDYRTDTQYF.

The chain combines TRBV19 with TRBJ1-2; 7 bases line up with TRBD1. Trimming cost V 5 bases and J 5 bases; bases outside gene matches: 8. CDR1 is LNHDA and CDR2 is SQIVND in the germline V gene (reference sequence). The CDR3 is 14 residues long. CDR3 coding DNA: TGTGCCAGTAGTCCAGACAGGGATCGATATGGCTACACCTTC. This sequence encodes CASSPDRDRYGYTF.

This chain joins TRBV2 and TRBJ1-5; TRBD1 agrees at 7 bases. The CDR3 is 14 amino acids. Germline CDR1 is SNHLY and CDR2 is FYNNEI. The junction had 7 bases not matched to a gene; V was cut back by 4 bases and J by 7 bases. The CDR3 is CASSGQGGEQPQHF. In DNA, the CDR3 is TGTGCCAGCAGTGGACAGGGTGGAGAACAGCCCCAGCATTTT.

The genes are TRBV5-1 and TRBJ2-1; D unclear. The V and J ends lost 0 bases and 0 bases respectively, with 4 bases between them. This CDR3 is 14 amino acids long. Per germline, CDR1 SGHRS and CDR2 YFSETQ. The CDR3 nucleotides are TGCGCCAGCAGCTTGGATCGCTCCTACAATGAGCAGTTCTTC. This encodes CASSLDRSYNEQFF.

V usage is TRBV27 and J usage is TRBJ1-2; a possible D gene is TRBD1 (5 bases). With 5 bases removed from V and 4 bases from J, the gap between germline ends came to 17 bases. Germline V gives CDR1 MNHEY, CDR2 SMNVEV (reference sequence). The CDR3 is made up of 15 amino acids. The CDR3 loop is CASSMQGGWSYGYTF. Here the CDR3 DNA reads TGTGCCAGCAGTATGCAGGGTGGCTGGAGCTATGGCTACACCTTC.

The J gene is TRBJ2-7, the V gene TRBV7-9; D unresolved. Germline CDR1 SEHNR, CDR2 FQNEAQ (reference sequence). V gave up 8 bases and J gave up 2 bases, with 13 bases separating them. The CDR3 is 13 amino acids. Written as DNA, the CDR3 is TGTGCCAGCCGCTACAGAACTGCCTACGAGCAGTACTTC. It yields the protein CASRYRTAYEQYF.

This clone was counted only a few times. Written as DNA, the CDR3 is TGTGCCAGCAGTTTATCAGGGACAGGGGGCTATGGCTACACCTTC. It codes for CASSLSGTGGYGYTF. The V call is TRBV27, the J call TRBJ1-2, with 11 nucleotides matching TRBD1. The CDR3 sequence is 15 residues long. The junction had 1 base not matched to a gene; V was cut back by 0 bases and J by 4 bases. In germline, CDR1 is MNHEY, CDR2 SMNVEV (reference sequence).

This sequence joins TRBV9 and TRBJ1-6; no clear D gene. Germline lookup yields CDR1 SGDLS and CDR2 YYNGEE. The germline V and J ends were trimmed by 3 bases and 9 bases, with 13 bases remaining between them. The CDR3 runs 14 residues. The CDR3 region is CASSETPSSSPLHF. CDR3 in DNA: TGTGCCAGCAGCGAGACACCATCATCTTCACCCCTCCACTTT.

This clone occurred once. The rearrangement joins TRBV28 to TRBJ1-5; D gene ambiguous. Germline V gene lookup returns CDR1 MDHEN and CDR2 SYDVKM. V was pared by 5 bases and J by 5 bases, with 10 bases between. This CDR3 is built from 13 residues. CDR3 nucleotide sequence: TGTGCCAGCAGTCTAGGTTTCTATCAGCCCCAGCATTTT. It is translated as CASSLGFYQPQHF. Complete variable domain (other parts from reference TRBV28 and TRBJ1-5): DVKVTQSSRYLVKRTGEKVFLECVQDMDHENMFWYRQDPGLGLRLIYFSYDVKMKEKGDIPEGYSVSREKKERFSLILESASTNQTSMYLCASSLGFYQPQHFGDGTRLSIL.

The chain carries TRBV11-2 and TRBJ2-7, with TRBD2 matching over 8 bases. This CDR3 is 16 amino acids long. The germline gives CDR1 SGHAT, CDR2 FQNNGV. With 6 bases clipped from V and 7 bases from J, the junction kept 17 bases outside the gene matches. The CDR3, as DNA: TGTGCCAGCAGTAAACCCTCCCTGGCGGGAGGAGGGGAGCAGTACTTC. Protein product: CASSKPSLAGGGEQYF.

The chain combines TRBV11-3 with TRBJ1-1, with D perhaps matching TRBD1 (5 bases). This CDR3 has 19 amino acids. Germline values: CDR1 SGHNT, CDR2 YENEEA. V was shortened by 5 bases and J by 5 bases, with 30 bases between the two germline ends. DNA for the CDR3: TGTGCCAGCAGCCTCCGAGGCTGGGGAAGGGGTGGCCTTAGGACTGAAGCTTTCTTT. This gives the protein CASSLRGWGRGGLRTEAFF.

DNA of the CDR3: TGTGCCAGCAGCCTGACACTCACTGAAGCTTTCTTT. It yields the protein CASSLTLTEAFF. V is TRBV3-1 (or the pseudogene TRBV3-2) and J is TRBJ1-1; D not resolved. The CDR3 extends over 12 amino acids. Trimming pared 4 bases from V and 4 bases from J, leaving 7 bases between. The germline V gene has CDR1 LGHDT and CDR2 YNNKEL (reference sequence).

The chain combines TRBV27 with TRBJ1-6; 10 bases line up with TRBD1. CDR1 and CDR2 (germline): MNHEY, SMNVEV (reference sequence). The CDR3 loop spans 16 amino acids. V was pared by 5 bases and J by 4 bases, with 5 bases of the junction left unmatched. The DNA for the CDR3 is TGTGCCAGCAGTCGTAGACAGGGGGCATATAATTCACCCCTCCACTTT. Protein: CASSRRQGAYNSPLHF.

The J gene is TRBJ1-2, the V gene TRBV6-5; D remains ambiguous. V was clipped by 1 base and J by 4 bases, with 10 bases between them. This CDR3 has 14 residues. The germline V gene has CDR1 MNHEY and CDR2 SVGAGI. CDR3 sequence (DNA): TGTGCCAGCAGTTACTACGAGGGTGTCTATGGCTACACCTTC. This sequence encodes CASSYYEGVYGYTF.

The CDR3 region is CATSRGAGDEKLFF. CDR3 DNA sequence: TGTGCCACCAGCAGAGGAGCCGGGGATGAAAAACTGTTTTTT. The genes are TRBV15 and TRBJ1-4; D remains ambiguous. This CDR3 has 14 residues. V was trimmed by 1 base and J by 6 bases, leaving 9 bases between them. Germline loops: CDR1 LNHNV, CDR2 YYDKDF (reference sequence).

The chain links TRBV29-1 to TRBJ2-5; D is ambiguous. Trimming shortened V by 4 bases and J by 6 bases, and 6 bases separated the two germline ends. The CDR3 spans 10 residues. Germline V CDR1 and CDR2: SQVTM, ANQGSEA. CDR3 sequence (DNA): TGCAGCGTTGGGTACAAGACCCAGTACTTC. It specifies CSVGYKTQYF.